The rows below give T cell receptor beta chains drawn from one sample of a study of identical twins. TCRdb itself ran the 5' RACE reads through MiXCR, one entry per CDR3 protein. The sample records some 590,000 distinct CDR3 sequences, approximately 9.6% being singletons. This sample also belongs to another study, concerning yellow fever vaccine responses in identical twins.

Sequencing was performed on PBMCs. The receptors stem from a young woman in good health. CDR3s include the opening cysteine and the closing phenylalanine or tryptophan. Each record gives: clone size, D gene, V gene, J gene, CDR3 DNA, CDR3 protein. D genes are given only for firm matches. Size values are once, few and many counts, or a class for expanded clones, and some rows have none.

few	TRBD2	TRBV29-1	TRBJ2-1	TGCAGCGTTGAAGATCCGGGACTAGGCTACGAAAGCTCCTACAATGAGCAGTTCTTC	CSVEDPGLGYESSYNEQFF
few	NA	TRBV12-1	TRBJ2-5	TGTGCCAGCAGCCCTCTTGGGGGGTTTCTAGCGGGGGGCGTCAAAGAGACCCAGTACTTC	CASSPLGGFLAGGVKETQYF
NA	NA	TRBV2	TRBJ2-7	TGTGCCAGCAGTGACCGTTTAGGGGGCTACGAGCAGTACTTC	CASSDRLGGYEQYF
many	NA	TRBV7-2	TRBJ2-5	TGTGCCAGCAGCTTATCGCAGGGGTGGGAGACCCAGTACTTC	CASSLSQGWETQYF
few	NA	TRBV6-5	TRBJ2-5	TGTGCCAGCAGTTACTCTTGGGCACGGATGGAGACCCAGTACTTC	CASSYSWARMETQYF
NA	TRBD2	TRBV2	TRBJ2-7	TGTGCCTTCAGTGACCAGGGACTAGCGGGAGATATATACTCCTACGAGCAGTACTTC	CAFSDQGLAGDIYSYEQYF
NA	NA	TRBV29-1	TRBJ2-6	TGCAGCGTTGCGGGGTTTGGGGCCAACGTCCTGACTTTC	CSVAGFGANVLTF
NA	TRBD2	TRBV2	TRBJ2-5	TGTGCCAGCAGTGGCCGAGCGGGAGATGAGACCCAGTACTTC	CASSGRAGDETQYF
many	NA	TRBV12-3/TRBV12-4	TRBJ2-1	TGTGCCACCGCAGGGGTGGCCTACAATGAGCAGTTCTTC	CATAGVAYNEQFF
many	NA	TRBV29-1	TRBJ2-3	TGCAGCGTTGAATACGGGGCGTCCACAGATACGCAGTATTTT	CSVEYGASTDTQYF
many	TRBD1	TRBV7-8	TRBJ1-2	TGTGCCAGCAGCTTTACGGGACAGGGAGTCAATGGCTACACCTTC	CASSFTGQGVNGYTF
many	TRBD1	TRBV12-3/TRBV12-4	TRBJ1-1	TGTGCCAGCAGCTCCAACACAGGGGGCACTGAAGCTTTCTTT	CASSSNTGGTEAFF
many	NA	TRBV14	TRBJ1-1	TGTGCCAGCAGCCAAGTTTTAGGGCAGAGAACTGAAGCTTTCTTT	CASSQVLGQRTEAFF
few	NA	TRBV24-1	TRBJ2-5	TGTGCCACCAGTGACCAGGGGCTCCGCCAAGAGACCCAGTACTTC	CATSDQGLRQETQYF
NA	TRBD2	TRBV30	TRBJ2-1	TGTGCCTCATCAAACTGGACTAGCGCCGCCTACAATGAGCAGTTCTTC	CASSNWTSAAYNEQFF
many	NA	TRBV4-3	TRBJ2-7	TGCGCCAGCAGCCAAGAGCGGGTCTTTGAGCAGTACTTC	CASSQERVFEQYF
few	NA	TRBV4-2	TRBJ2-7	TGTGCCAGCAGCCAAGGTGGGGGGAGCCACGAGCAGTACTTC	CASSQGGGSHEQYF
NA	NA	TRBV10-1	TRBJ2-2	TGCGCCAGACACAGGGCGCAGTCCGGGGAGCTGTTTTTT	CARHRAQSGELFF
NA	NA	TRBV4-3	TRBJ2-7	TGCGCCAGCAGCCAGAGCGAGAAACCAGGGATCGAGCAGTACTTC	CASSQSEKPGIEQYF
NA	NA	TRBV12-3/TRBV12-4	TRBJ1-1	TGTGCCAGCAGTCAACTGCGACAGGCGAGAATGAACACTGAAGCTTTCTTT	CASSQLRQARMNTEAFF
few	TRBD2	TRBV2	TRBJ2-1	TGTGCCAGCAGTGAGGGGCCTAGCGGGAGGGAATACAATGAGCAGTTCTTC	CASSEGPSGREYNEQFF
few	TRBD1	TRBV19	TRBJ2-1	TGTGCCAGTAGTGACGGACAGGGGGCGAGGCCCAATGAGCAGTTCTTC	CASSDGQGARPNEQFF
NA	TRBD1	TRBV25-1	TRBJ2-7	TGTGCCAGCGCACAGGGGCTCTACGAGCAGTACTTC	CASAQGLYEQYF
many	NA	TRBV29-1	TRBJ2-5	TGCAGCGTCCAAGGAGGTCGACGCGGAGGGGGGGAGACCCAGTACTTC	CSVQGGRRGGGETQYF